Listed below are T cell receptor beta chains from one sample, sequenced in a study of graft-versus-host responses after intestinal transplantation. Here immunoSEQ multiplex PCR was the method, and the copy in TCRdb shows in-frame clones only, minus some. The sample records about 13,000 clones, around 30% being singletons. The sequencing used alloreactive CD8+ T cells from a mixed lymphocyte reaction culture, collected before intestinal transplant. The origin of the receptors is a human patient who received an intestinal transplant. Both conserved end residues are part of each CDR3. The D gene is left open where the match is weak. Not all rows give a size; the values are once, few, many and, for expanded clones, a class.

medium-sized TRBJ2-7 TRBD1 TRBV6-6 CASSWTGPYEQYF TGTGCCAGCAGCTGGACAGGCCCCTACGAGCAGTACTTC
medium-sized TRBJ2-1 - TRBV4-1 CASSPTDYNEQFF TGCGCCAGCAGCCCGACGGATTACAATGAGCAGTTCTTC
few TRBJ1-5 - TRBV4-1 CASSQDGGWPQHF TGCGCCAGCAGCCAAGATGGAGGCTGGCCCCAGCATTTT
- TRBJ2-1 - TRBV30 CAWNVLGSYNEQFF TGTGCCTGGAATGTACTAGGCTCCTACAATGAGCAGTTCTTC
- TRBJ2-7 - TRBV5-1 CASSLERVNEQYF TGCGCCAGCAGCTTGGAAAGGGTCAACGAGCAGTACTTC
few TRBJ1-5 - TRBV4-3 CASSQEGDLNQPQHF TGCGCCAGCAGCCAAGAGGGGGACTTGAATCAGCCCCAGCATTTT
- TRBJ2-7 - TRBV27 CASSLTVTYEQYF TGTGCCAGCAGTTTAACAGTAACCTACGAGCAGTACTTC
- TRBJ1-6 TRBD1 TRBV4-1 CASSQGGDSFRSSYNSPLHF TGCGCCAGCAGCCAAGGTGGGGACAGCTTCCGCAGCTCCTATAATTCACCCCTCCACTTT
- TRBJ1-4 - TRBV15 CATSRPLPGPVDEKLFF TGTGCCACCAGCCGCCCACTCCCAGGGCCGGTGGATGAAAAACTGTTTTTT
- TRBJ2-4 TRBD2 TRBV9 CASSVGAGWGNIQYF TGTGCCAGCAGCGTAGGAGCGGGGTGGGGAAACATTCAGTACTTC
few TRBJ2-1 TRBD2 TRBV4-2 CASSRNGGAYNEQFF TGTGCCAGCAGCCGAAACGGGGGGGCCTACAATGAGCAGTTCTTC
few TRBJ2-7 - TRBV4-1 CASSQGNRDEQYF TGCGCCAGCAGCCAAGGAAACAGGGACGAGCAGTACTTC
few TRBJ2-6 TRBD2 TRBV7-8 CASSLDGIAGGANVLTF TGTGCCAGCAGCTTAGACGGTATAGCGGGTGGGGCCAACGTCCTGACTTTC
- TRBJ1-2 - TRBV4-1 CASSPERNRVTGGYTF TGCGCCAGCAGCCCCGAGCGGAACAGGGTGACGGGTGGCTACACCTTC
medium-sized TRBJ1-5 TRBD1 TRBV27 CASSRQGGGQPQHF TGTGCCAGCAGCCGACAGGGTGGGGGGCAGCCCCAGCATTTT
- TRBJ2-7 TRBD2 TRBV19 CASSIGGDYPYEQYF TGTGCCAGTAGTATAGGTGGGGACTACCCCTACGAGCAGTACTTC
- TRBJ2-7 TRBD2 TRBV11-1 CASSRGLAAPYEQYF TGTGCCAGCAGCCGGGGACTAGCGGCACCCTACGAGCAGTACTTC
few TRBJ2-3 - TRBV28 CASSIGDTQYF TGTGCCAGCAGTATTGGGGATACGCAGTATTTT
- TRBJ2-7 - TRBV6-1 CASSVFSGSAYEQYF TGTGCCAGCAGTGTTTTTTCTGGCAGCGCCTACGAGCAGTACTTC
- TRBJ2-1 TRBD2 TRBV9 CASSVEASGAYEQFF TGTGCCAGCAGCGTAGAGGCTAGCGGGGCCTACGAGCAGTTCTTC
few TRBJ1-4 - TRBV7-9 CASSWEEKLFF TGTGCCAGCAGCTGGGAAGAAAAACTGTTTTTT
- TRBJ1-1 - TRBV1 CTSSQTWDRGKTNTEAFF TGCACCAGCAGCCAAACCTGGGACAGGGGGAAAACTAACACTGAAGCTTTCTTT
- TRBJ2-7 - TRBV4-1 CASSQVGGPGRAEQYF TGCGCCAGCAGCCAAGTTGGGGGCCCTGGACGGGCCGAGCAGTACTTC
- TRBJ2-6 TRBD1 TRBV7-3 CASSLWGTGAGANVLTF TGTGCCAGCAGCTTATGGGGGACAGGGGCTGGGGCCAACGTCCTGACTTTC
- TRBJ1-5 TRBD1 TRBV27 CASSRQGFNQPQHF TGTGCCAGCAGTCGACAGGGTTTCAATCAGCCCCAGCATTTT
few TRBJ2-6 TRBD1 TRBV14 CASSQVFGQELSGANVLTF TGTGCCAGCAGCCAAGTTTTCGGACAGGAGCTTTCTGGGGCCAACGTCCTGACTTTC
- TRBJ1-1 - TRBV11-2 CASSRYIKGPEAFF TGTGCCAGCAGCCGCTACATTAAGGGTCCTGAAGCTTTCTTT
medium-sized TRBJ2-7 TRBD2 TRBV6-6 CASSELTSGWDEQYF TGTGCCAGCAGTGAGTTGACTAGCGGCTGGGACGAGCAGTACTTC
- TRBJ2-3 TRBD2 TRBV7-3 CASSPRTSGRALGTDTQYF TGTGCCAGCAGCCCGCGGACTAGCGGGAGGGCCCTCGGCACAGATACGCAGTATTTT
- TRBJ2-7 TRBD2 TRBV6-1 CATSPSGGVYEQYF TGTGCCACGAGTCCTAGCGGGGGGGTCTACGAGCAGTACTTC